Listed here are 26 T cell receptor beta chains from one sample, sequenced in a study of blood T cell repertoires in COVID-19 (TCRdb year 2020). The library was produced with the immunoSEQ multiplex PCR assay. Here the immuneACCESS table is served through TCRdb, limited to in-frame sequences with V and J called. Missing clones are a known gap in these copies; in checked studies unresolved V genes cover under half, and the rest lacks a known reason. The sample data list roughly 200,000 clones, and roughly four fifths of these were observed just once. 5% to 6.5% of the sample goes to the ten largest clones. Sequencing was performed on peripheral blood. These receptors all come from a woman aged 65 to 85 with active or convalescent COVID-19.

V gene TRBV5-1 combines with J gene TRBJ2-7; D unclear. Germline assignment: CDR1 SGHRS and CDR2 YFSETQ. Trimming stripped 4 bases from V and 3 bases from J, with 11 bases between. This CDR3 is built from 13 residues. The CDR3 bases are TGCGCCAGCAGCCCCCGCTATAACTACGAGCAGTACTTC. Amino acid sequence: CASSPRYNYEQYF.

This chain connects TRBV11-2 to TRBJ2-5; the D gene is possibly TRBD1 (5 bases). V dropped 3 bases and J dropped 2 bases, with 16 bases sitting between them. Germline V lookup: CDR1 SGHAT, CDR2 FQNNGV. CDR3 length: 16 amino acids. The CDR3 DNA sequence: TGTGCCAGCAGCTTCTTCACTGGACAAGGGCAAGAGACCCAGTACTTC. Translated, it gives CASSFFTGQGQETQYF. Filled out from reference TRBV11-2 and TRBJ2-5, the complete variable domain reads EAGVAQSPRYKIIEKRQSVAFWCNPISGHATLYWYQQILGQGPKLLIQFQNNGVVDDSQLPKDRFSAERLKGVDSTLKIQPAKLEDSAVYLCASSFFTGQGQETQYFGPGTRLLVL.

The genes are TRBV6-5 and TRBJ2-4; TRBD1 is a possible D gene (6 bases). This CDR3 spans 15 amino acids. V was cut by 5 bases and J by 3 bases, with 14 bases left in between. Germline CDR1 reads MNHEY; CDR2 reads SVGAGI. CDR3 protein: CASSSHGTNKNIQYF. The CDR3 region has the DNA TGTGCCAGCAGTAGCCACGGGACAAACAAAAACATTCAGTACTTC.

The CDR3 DNA follows: TGTGCCAGTAGTATCCCGGGAGTGGGGACAGATACGCAGTATTTT. Encoded protein: CASSIPGVGTDTQYF. The genes are TRBV19 and TRBJ2-3, with a weak D call TRBD2 (6 bases). Trimming stripped 3 bases from V and 3 bases from J, with 13 bases between. The CDR3 runs to 15 residues. Germline CDR1 reads LNHDA; CDR2 reads SQIVND (reference sequence).

This clone came up many times. The chain uses TRBV6-6 and TRBJ1-3, with TRBD1 matching 7 bases. CDR3 length equals 14 residues. With 6 bases clipped from V and 2 bases from J, the junction kept 4 bases outside the gene matches. Germline loops: CDR1 MNHNY, CDR2 SVGAGI (reference sequence). The CDR3 reads CASSQTGTGNTIYF. Written as DNA, the CDR3 is TGTGCCAGCAGCCAGACAGGGACTGGAAACACCATATATTTT.

The rearrangement links TRBV3-1 (or the pseudogene TRBV3-2) to TRBJ1-3, with 11 bases lining up with TRBD1. V lost 6 bases, J lost 0 bases, and 13 bases stayed unmatched. This CDR3 is 19 amino acids long. Germline-derived CDR1 and CDR2 are LGHDT and YNNKEL (reference sequence). As DNA, the CDR3 is TGTGCCAGCAGGTTCACCGGGACAGGGGGGTTTGGCTCTGGAAACACCATATATTTT. This encodes CASRFTGTGGFGSGNTIYF.

The chain combines TRBV28 with TRBJ2-1; perhaps TRBD2 as D (6 bases). V lost 3 bases, J lost 6 bases, and 9 bases lay in between. Germline assignment: CDR1 MDHEN and CDR2 SYDVKM. The CDR3 consists of 13 residues. The chain's CDR3 is CASSFARGNEQFF. CDR3 nucleotide sequence: TGTGCCAGCAGTTTCGCGCGGGGCAATGAGCAGTTCTTC. The full variable domain, its missing parts supplied by reference TRBV28 and TRBJ2-1, is DVKVTQSSRYLVKRTGEKVFLECVQDMDHENMFWYRQDPGLGLRLIYFSYDVKMKEKGDIPEGYSVSREKKERFSLILESASTNQTSMYLCASSFARGNEQFFGPGTRLTVL.

In nucleotides, the CDR3 is TGCAGCGTTGTGGCAGGAACCCTCTCCTACAATGAGCAGTTCTTC. Amino acid sequence: CSVVAGTLSYNEQFF. The chain is built from TRBV29-1 and TRBJ2-1, with no clear D. The germline gives CDR1 SQVTM, CDR2 ANQGSEA. The V end lost 4 bases, the J end lost 0 bases, and 13 bases lay between the germline ends. The CDR3 loop spans 15 amino acids.

The chain recombines TRBV9 with TRBJ1-6, with 7 bases fitting TRBD1. The ends lost 0 bases at V and 4 bases at J; junction bases unmatched: 1. The CDR3 covers 15 residues. Per germline, CDR1 SGDLS and CDR2 YYNGEE. This chain's CDR3 is CASSVVDRYNSPLHF. In DNA form, the CDR3 reads TGTGCCAGCAGCGTAGTGGACAGGTATAATTCACCCCTCCACTTT.

This rearrangement joins TRBV28 to TRBJ1-1; D remains unclear. The germline V and J ends were trimmed by 3 bases and 2 bases, with 10 bases remaining between them. Per the germline V gene, CDR1 is MDHEN and CDR2 is SYDVKM. This CDR3 contains 14 residues. The CDR3 is CASSFLGPNTEAFF. The CDR3, as DNA: TGTGCCAGCAGTTTCCTGGGCCCTAACACTGAAGCTTTCTTT.

This clone was picked up one time. The chain is built from TRBV5-5 and TRBJ1-1, with 10 bases fitting TRBD1. CDR1 is SGHKS and CDR2 is YYEKEE in the germline V gene (reference sequence). J gave up 4 bases and V 4 bases, and 4 bases lay outside the gene matches. This CDR3 is 14 amino acids long. The CDR3 protein is CASSRQGASTEAFF. The CDR3, as DNA: TGTGCCAGCAGCAGACAGGGGGCCAGCACTGAAGCTTTCTTT.

This clone was observed a single time. This chain uses TRBV28 with TRBJ2-1; weak D call: TRBD2 (6 bases). The V end was cut by 4 bases, the J end by 5 bases, with 21 bases between. The V gene's germline CDR1 is MDHEN and CDR2 SYDVKM. The length of the CDR3 is 17 residues. CDR3 sequence reads: CASSSRAGPGVDNEQFF. The CDR3 nucleotides read TGTGCCAGCAGTTCCCGAGCGGGCCCGGGGGTGGACAATGAGCAGTTCTTC.

The count of this clone is one. This chain connects TRBV5-5 to TRBJ2-2; 12 bases line up with TRBD2. CDR1 and CDR2 from the germline V gene are SGHKS and YYEKEE (reference sequence). This CDR3 comprises 15 residues. J lost 5 bases, V lost 4 bases, and 3 bases had no gene match. The CDR3: CASSHTSGRTGELFF. In DNA form, the CDR3 reads TGTGCCAGCAGCCACACTAGCGGGAGGACCGGGGAGCTGTTTTTT.

V gene TRBV19 combines with J gene TRBJ1-1; the match to TRBD1 covers 7 bases. With 4 bases clipped from V and 1 base from J, the junction kept 9 bases outside the gene matches. The CDR3 consists of 16 residues. CDR1 and CDR2 (germline): LNHDA, SQIVND (reference sequence). DNA of the CDR3: TGTGCCAGTAGTAGGAGGCCACAGGGGCGGAACACTGAAGCTTTCTTT. Amino acid sequence: CASSRRPQGRNTEAFF.

The gene calls are TRBV3-1 (or the pseudogene TRBV3-2) and TRBJ2-7, with D unresolved. Trimming removed 5 bases from V and 7 bases from J, with 9 bases in between. Germline V gene data show CDR1 as LGHDT and CDR2 as YNNKEL (reference sequence). The CDR3 extends over 11 amino acids. Here the CDR3 DNA reads TGTGCCAGCAGCTCCCCCCGTGAGCAGTACTTC. Translation gives CASSSPREQYF.

This clone was counted once. The V and J genes are TRBV12-5 and TRBJ1-3; D call uncertain. Germline CDR1 and CDR2: LGHNT and FRNRAP. Trimming took off 0 bases at V and 0 bases at J, with 12 bases between the two ends. The CDR3 length is 17 residues. The CDR3 region is CASGLVLARGSGNTIYF. The CDR3, as DNA: TGTGCTAGTGGTTTGGTCCTCGCCCGGGGCTCTGGAAACACCATATATTTT.

The chain carries TRBV19 and TRBJ2-7, with 8 bases matching TRBD1. CDR1 is LNHDA and CDR2 is SQIVND in the germline V gene (reference sequence). This CDR3 contains 14 residues. V shed 6 bases and J 4 bases; nucleotides not matched to a gene: 8. In nucleotides, the CDR3 is TGTGCCAGTAGACGCCAGGGGGCCGGTTACGAGCAGTACTTC. Translated: CASRRQGAGYEQYF.

V gene TRBV29-1 combines with J gene TRBJ2-6; D may be TRBD2 (5 bases). Trimming removed 4 bases at V and 4 bases at J, with 11 bases between. CDR1 SQVTM and CDR2 ANQGSEA come from the germline V gene. The CDR3 has 14 amino acids. CDR3 residues: CSVAEGAGANVLTF. CDR3 DNA sequence: TGCAGCGTTGCAGAGGGAGCCGGGGCCAACGTCCTGACTTTC.

This clone turned up a few times. The chain uses TRBV5-1 and TRBJ1-3; D may be TRBD1 (6 bases). Trimming stripped 2 bases from V and 4 bases from J, with 13 bases between. Germline CDR1 SGHRS, CDR2 YFSETQ. There are 15 residues in the CDR3. In DNA, the CDR3 is TGCGCCAGCAGCTTAGACTCCGGGACAGGAAACACCATATATTTT. Its translation: CASSLDSGTGNTIYF.

The chain employs TRBV10-3 and TRBJ2-7; 8 bases fit TRBD1. This CDR3 is 13 amino acids long. Looked up from germline, CDR1 is ENHRY and CDR2 is SYGVKD. The junction had 6 bases not matched to a gene; V was cut back by 5 bases and J by 6 bases. The CDR3, as DNA: TGTGCCATCAGTCCCACAGGGGGTGCCGAGCAGTACTTC. Amino acid sequence: CAISPTGGAEQYF.

This clone appeared once. The chain combines TRBV5-6 with TRBJ2-1; 9 bases agree with TRBD1. V lost 3 bases and J lost 9; bases outside the gene matches: 4. This CDR3 comprises 13 residues. Germline CDR1 and CDR2: SGHDT and YYEEEE. CDR3 nucleotides: TGTGCCAGCAGCTGGGGACAGGGTCGTGAGCAGTTCTTC. Protein: CASSWGQGREQFF.

V and J are TRBV19 and TRBJ1-1; weak D call: TRBD1 (6 bases). Germline V gene sequence: CDR1 LNHDA, CDR2 SQIVND (reference sequence). Trimming cost V 3 bases and J 4 bases, with 18 bases left between them. The CDR3 spans 16 residues. CDR3 sequence (DNA): TGTGCCAGTAGTATCGGTTTTCAGGGGCGAAGCACTGAAGCTTTCTTT. It codes for CASSIGFQGRSTEAFF.

The J gene is TRBJ2-1, the V gene TRBV10-3, with D maybe TRBD2 (5 bases). V was trimmed by 7 bases and J by 6 bases, leaving 16 bases between them. CDR3 length equals 14 residues. Germline V gene sequence: CDR1 ENHRY, CDR2 SYGVKD. The CDR3 is CAIKEGGQGNEQFF. As DNA, the CDR3 is TGTGCCATCAAAGAGGGTGGCCAAGGCAATGAGCAGTTCTTC.

The rearrangement uses TRBV5-4 and TRBJ2-1; D ambiguous. The CDR3 is 13 amino acids. Germline V CDR1 and CDR2: SGHNT, YYREEE (reference sequence). V was shortened by 4 bases and J by 1 base, with 6 bases between the two germline ends. CDR3 nucleotide sequence: TGTGCCAGCAGCACAATGTCCTACAATGAGCAGTTCTTC. Protein product: CASSTMSYNEQFF.

The chain employs TRBV24-1 and TRBJ2-1; 8 bases map to TRBD2. V shed 4 bases, J shed 5 bases, and the junction held 6 bases outside the gene matches. Germline V gene data show CDR1 as KGHDR and CDR2 as SFDVKD. CDR3 length: 15 residues. The CDR3 sequence is CATSDPGRAHNEQFF. The CDR3 DNA sequence: TGTGCCACCAGTGACCCCGGGAGGGCCCACAATGAGCAGTTCTTC.

The V gene is TRBV4-2, the J gene TRBJ2-7, with TRBD2 matching 7 bases. The germline V gene has CDR1 LGHNA and CDR2 YNFKEQ. This CDR3 comprises 16 residues. J was trimmed by 4 bases and V by 2 bases; bases with no gene match: 11. In DNA, the CDR3 is TGTGCCAGCAGCCAAACCTGGGGGGGGAGGGCTTACGAGCAGTACTTC. This translates into CASSQTWGGRAYEQYF.